The T cell receptor (beta chain) under discussion was sequenced for a study of graft-versus-host responses after intestinal transplantation. Study at large: Transplant types were multivisceral, liver-intestinal, or isolated intestinal. Every transplant recipient was induced with anti-thymocyte globulin, then maintained on tacrolimus and steroids for two to four years.

Profiled with immunoSEQ multiplex PCR; TCRdb holds only in-frame clones, not every one. The top ten hold 9.9% of the sample, which has over 9,000 clones, around 89% seen once. To note about this clone: Its matching antigen is unknown. At one end the junction does not follow the germline gene, possibly because of a read error.

Study outcomes and limitations: High graft-versus-host to host-versus-graft T cell clonal ratios marked allografts of patients with graft-donor macrochimerism. Marrow from the recipient contained GvH clones, some of which had appeared first in ileum or blood.

This specimen was PBMCs, taken 240 to 250 days after intestinal transplant. The clonotype originates from a human patient who received an intestinal transplant, so some T cells may come from the graft donor.

DNA for the CDR3: TGTGCCAGCAGTTTAAAAGAGGCCCAGTACTTC. This encodes CASSLKEAQYF. The rearrangement uses TRBV28 and TRBJ2-5; unclear D gene. Germline CDR1 reads MDHEN; CDR2 reads SYDVKM. This CDR3 region has 11 residues. Variable domain in full (rest from reference TRBV28 and TRBJ2-5): DVKVTQSSRYLVKRTGEKVFLECVQDMDHENMFWYRQDPGLGLRLIYFSYDVKMKEKGDIPEGYSVSREKKERFSLILESASTNQTSMYLCASSLKEAQYFGPGTRLLVL.